Listed below are T cell receptor beta chains from one sample, sequenced in a study of blood T cell repertoires in COVID-19. TCRdb's copy holds only in-frame clones and misses some; the assay was immunoSEQ multiplex PCR. The top ten hold about 4.9% of the sample, which has fewer than 200,000 clones, approximately 90% seen once. The sequenced material came from peripheral blood. These receptors came from a man aged 18 to 30 with COVID-19, enrolled during active disease. CDR3s include the opening cysteine and the closing phenylalanine or tryptophan. The order of the fields is D gene, clone size, V gene, J gene, CDR3 protein, CDR3 DNA. A D gene is named only where the DNA matches it firmly. Some rows have no size entry. The others give once, few or many, or a class for an expanded clone.

-,-,TRBV6-5,TRBJ1-1,CASSFDSYTEAFF,TGTGCCAGCAGTTTCGACAGTTACACTGAAGCTTTCTTT
-,-,TRBV12-3/TRBV12-4,TRBJ1-4,CASSFKGDEKLLF,TGTGCCAGCAGTTTTAAGGGGGATGAAAAACTGCTTTTT
-,-,TRBV28,TRBJ1-4,CATTGGRNEKLFF,TGTGCCACTACAGGAGGGAGAAATGAAAAACTGTTTTTT
TRBD1,-,TRBV5-5,TRBJ1-1,CASSLIRQGEAFF,TGTGCCAGCAGCCTCATACGACAGGGTGAAGCTTTCTTT
-,-,TRBV14,TRBJ1-4,CASSQETNELFF,TGTGCCAGCAGCCAAGAGACAAATGAACTGTTTTTT
-,-,TRBV3-1/TRBV3-2,TRBJ2-3,CASSQGVRHTDTQYF,TGTGCCAGCAGCCAAGGTGTCAGACACACAGATACGCAGTATTTT
TRBD1,-,TRBV9,TRBJ2-3,CASSPGTGDTQYF,TGTGCCAGCAGCCCCGGGACAGGGGATACGCAGTATTTT
-,-,TRBV5-6,TRBJ1-5,CASSLNTGGRWQPQHF,TGTGCCAGCAGCTTAAACACGGGGGGTCGGTGGCAGCCCCAGCATTTT
-,few,TRBV7-3,TRBJ2-7,CASSTDGSSYEQYF,TGTGCCAGCAGCACGGACGGGAGCTCCTACGAGCAGTACTTC
-,-,TRBV5-8,TRBJ1-2,CASSPEAARGYTF,TGTGCCAGCAGCCCTGAGGCCGCTCGGGGCTACACCTTC
-,-,TRBV4-3,TRBJ2-1,CASSQDSSRAEQFF,TGCGCCAGCAGCCAAGATTCGTCGCGGGCGGAGCAGTTCTTC
-,-,TRBV15,TRBJ1-2,CATSRVDYGYTF,TGTGCCACCAGCAGGGTAGACTATGGCTACACCTTC
TRBD1,-,TRBV19,TRBJ2-7,CASSIDGTGGGYEQYF,TGTGCCAGTAGTATAGACGGGACAGGAGGCGGCTACGAGCAGTACTTC
-,-,TRBV2,TRBJ1-6,CASSEGGGRGSPLHF,TGTGCCAGCAGTGAAGGGGGCGGGAGAGGTTCACCCCTCCACTTT
TRBD2,-,TRBV10-3,TRBJ2-1,CAIIATSGGSYNEQFF,TGTGCCATCATCGCGACTAGCGGGGGCTCCTACAATGAGCAGTTCTTC
TRBD2,-,TRBV4-3,TRBJ2-1,CASSPSWIAGGSNEQFF,TGCGCCAGCAGCCCCTCCTGGATAGCGGGAGGTTCTAATGAGCAGTTCTTC
TRBD1,-,TRBV7-9,TRBJ2-3,CASSLVLVTGSPDTQYF,TGTGCCAGCAGCTTAGTCTTAGTGACAGGGTCCCCAGATACGCAGTATTTT
-,-,TRBV7-3,TRBJ2-6,CASSRSGANVLTF,TGTGCCAGCAGCCGCTCTGGGGCCAACGTCCTGACTTTC
TRBD2,-,TRBV30,TRBJ2-3,CAWRRAGARDTQYF,TGTGCCTGGAGAAGGGCGGGAGCAAGAGATACGCAGTATTTT
-,few,TRBV2,TRBJ1-5,CASSVEGGGQPQHF,TGTGCCAGCAGTGTAGAGGGTGGAGGTCAGCCCCAGCATTTT
TRBD1,-,TRBV11-3,TRBJ2-1,CASSLAGDRDNEQFF,TGTGCCAGCAGCTTAGCCGGGGACAGGGACAATGAGCAGTTCTTC
-,-,TRBV9,TRBJ1-2,CASSVVGGVGYTF,TGTGCCAGCAGCGTAGTAGGGGGTGTTGGCTACACCTTC
TRBD1,once,TRBV15,TRBJ1-5,CATSRGDRDQPQHF,TGTGCCACCAGCAGAGGGGACAGGGACCAGCCCCAGCATTTT
TRBD2,-,TRBV28,TRBJ2-7,CASSLGGSTEQYF,TGTGCCAGCAGTTTAGGCGGGAGTACCGAGCAGTACTTC
TRBD1,-,TRBV30,TRBJ1-3,CAWSWDRNSGNTIYF,TGTGCCTGGAGTTGGGACAGAAACTCTGGAAACACCATATATTTT
-,-,TRBV6-1,TRBJ1-2,CASSENGYGYTF,TGTGCCAGCAGTGAAAACGGCTATGGCTACACCTTC
-,-,TRBV9,TRBJ2-1,CASSDNREPPYNEQFF,TGTGCCAGCAGCGACAACAGGGAGCCCCCTTACAATGAGCAGTTCTTC
TRBD1,-,TRBV7-3,TRBJ2-7,CASSLSFGDRESDEQYF,TGTGCCAGCAGCCTTTCGTTTGGTGACAGGGAATCCGACGAGCAGTACTTC
TRBD1,-,TRBV5-1,TRBJ2-5,CASSWGTGGGSETQYF,TGCGCCAGCAGCTGGGGGACAGGGGGAGGGTCGGAGACCCAGTACTTC
TRBD2,-,TRBV7-2,TRBJ2-7,CASSPWTSDEQYF,TGTGCCAGCAGCCCCTGGACTAGCGACGAGCAGTACTTC
-,-,TRBV5-4,TRBJ2-3,CASSASASTDTQYF,TGTGCCAGCAGCGCCAGCGCTAGCACAGATACGCAGTATTTT
-,few,TRBV15,TRBJ1-1,CATSRVRVAEAFF,TGTGCCACCAGCAGAGTCAGGGTCGCTGAAGCTTTCTTT
-,-,TRBV28,TRBJ2-7,CASSLSFHEQYF,TGTGCCAGCAGTCTCTCTTTTCACGAGCAGTACTTC
-,-,TRBV11-2,TRBJ2-7,CASSSGWSYEQYF,TGTGCCAGCAGCTCGGGATGGAGCTACGAGCAGTACTTC
-,-,TRBV7-6,TRBJ2-1,CASSLGGGGAANEQFF,TGTGCCAGCAGCCTCGGAGGAGGGGGCGCGGCCAATGAGCAGTTCTTC
-,-,TRBV28,TRBJ2-7,CASSLPVTGSKGKQYF,TGTGCCAGCAGTTTACCCGTCACAGGGTCGAAGGGCAAGCAGTACTTC
TRBD1,-,TRBV9,TRBJ1-3,CASSPGQGGSGNTIYF,TGTGCCAGCAGCCCAGGACAGGGGGGCTCTGGAAACACCATATATTTT
TRBD1,once,TRBV4-1,TRBJ1-5,CASSQEGGQGRMPQHF,TGCGCCAGCAGCCAAGAAGGGGGCCAGGGGAGGATGCCCCAGCATTTT